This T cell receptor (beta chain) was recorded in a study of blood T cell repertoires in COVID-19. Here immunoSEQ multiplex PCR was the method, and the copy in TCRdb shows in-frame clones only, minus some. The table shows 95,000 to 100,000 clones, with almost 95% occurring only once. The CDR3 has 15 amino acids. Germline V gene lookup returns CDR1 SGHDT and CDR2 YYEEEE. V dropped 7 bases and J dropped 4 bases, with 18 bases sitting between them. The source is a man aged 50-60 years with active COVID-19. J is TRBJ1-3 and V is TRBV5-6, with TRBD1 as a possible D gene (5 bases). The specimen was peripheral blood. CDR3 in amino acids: CASRSSGGSGNTIYF. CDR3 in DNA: TGTGCCAGCCGCTCTTCCGGGGGATCCGGAAACACCATATATTTT.